This note documents a single TCR beta chain sequence. What it recognizes is unknown. The record originates from a study of yellow fever vaccine responses in identical twins. Whole-study findings and limits: Reported findings indicate that twins' vaccine T cell responses seemed partially convergent, partially personalized.

In TCRdb, the RT-PCR reads were re-called with MiXCR into one record per CDR3 protein. Here the sample spans approximately 1,200 distinct CDR3 sequences, roughly 90% being singletons. The TCR was taken from a female donor who received the yellow fever vaccine. The sample in question was T cells from blood (PBMCs), unsorted or a sorted subset (not recorded which), obtained before or after yellow fever vaccination (not recorded which).

CDR3 in amino acids: CSASAQSPKNIQYF. In DNA form, the CDR3 reads TGCAGTGCTAGCGCCCAGAGTCCCAAAAACATTCAGTACTTC. The J gene is TRBJ2-4, the V gene TRBV20-1; D is undetermined. Germline CDR1 reads DFQATT; CDR2 reads SNEGSKA (reference sequence). This CDR3 is 14 amino acids long. V was clipped by 3 bases and J by 2 bases, with 11 bases between them.